This TCR beta chain was recorded in a study of PD-1 blockade in mismatch repair-deficient tumors (dated by TCRdb to between 2016 and 2019). With regard to the full study: Between late 2013 and late 2016, fewer than 90 consecutive patients with around twelve mismatch repair-deficient cancer types, all previously treated and progressing, were enrolled in the trial. Tumor-associated T cell clones in the peripheral blood of patients responding to PD-1 blockade were tracked using deep sequencing of TCR CDR3 regions.

Mismatch repair deficiency was established in every enrolled patient by polymerase chain reaction or immunohistochemistry. TCR sequencing was carried out for three patients who responded to pembrolizumab therapy. In the phase II trial, pembrolizumab PD-1 blockade was tested prospectively in advanced mismatch repair-deficient cancers, no matter which tissue of origin the cancers came from. Serial peripheral blood T cell samples were collected before and at multiple times after starting PD-1 blockade. The timing of each blood sample was reported as weeks after the first dose of pembrolizumab. Findings and caveats that apply to the study as a whole: Clones residing in the tumor, which were often undetectable in blood before treatment, expanded quickly after pembrolizumab and then contracted, generally before radiologic responses.

A remark on this clone: Its cognate antigen has yet to be identified. Nothing much larger sits one base from this clone, and base qualities are not available.

The V end loses 1 base and the J end loses 5 bases, and a stretch of 14 bases separates them. The CDR3 contains 15 residues, cysteine and phenylalanine counted. The sequence is cut down to CDR3 DNA, 45 bases in frame from base 1. The germline V gene gives CDR1 as MGHRA and CDR2 as YSYEKL. Receptors were amplified or captured by the immunoSEQ multiplex PCR assay. This is the immuneACCESS table as TCRdb keeps it, with only in-frame sequences that have V and J called. A part of the clones is gone; compared with another copy, unresolved V genes explain less than half, and the rest is unexplained. The sample contains some 120,000 clones, almost 90% of them found a single time. 12% of the sample rests with the top ten.

The sample consisted of peripheral blood, taken roughly 67 weeks after starting pembrolizumab. The chain joins TRBV4-1 to TRBJ1-1; the D gene is perhaps TRBD1, on 5 matching bases. The sequence came from an adult with mismatch repair-deficient cancer. CDR3 protein: CASSQGWGSLTEAFF. The bases read TGCGCCAGCAGCCAAGGATGGGGCAGTCTTACTGAAGCTTTCTTT.